These T cell receptor beta chains were read from a single sample in a study of CD8+ T cells in alopecia areata. Here immunoSEQ multiplex PCR was the method, and the copy in TCRdb shows in-frame clones only, minus some. Of 200,000 to 250,000 clones in the sample, about 50% were seen once. The material sequenced was CD4+ T cells sorted from blood, taken at week 4, from a patient treated with tofacitinib. All receptors come from a human donor with alopecia areata. CDR3s leave out the opening cysteine and the closing phenylalanine or tryptophan. Fields, in order: clone size, D gene, J gene, V gene, CDR3 protein. A D gene is named only where the DNA matches it firmly. The size field is filled for only some rows; it gives once, few, many or a size class.

NA | NA | TRBJ2-4 | TRBV7-2 | ASSLGPETGWGKNIQY
NA | NA | TRBJ2-5 | TRBV14 | ASSQDTPPETQY
once | TRBD1 | TRBJ1-5 | TRBV30 | AWSVGQVFSNQPQH
NA | NA | TRBJ2-5 | TRBV9 | ASSVLGGIQETQY
NA | NA | TRBJ1-2 | TRBV12-5 | ASGLKAGVGFT
few | NA | TRBJ1-6 | TRBV11-2 | ASSLGSPLH
NA | TRBD1 | TRBJ1-1 | TRBV15 | ATNPGTARPEAF
once | NA | TRBJ2-5 | TRBV2 | ASSPDETQY
NA | NA | TRBJ2-7 | TRBV27 | ASSLSGIVGYEQY
once | NA | TRBJ2-3 | TRBV25-1 | ASSEEETYTDTQY